This T cell receptor beta chain appears in the sequencing data of a study of cytomegalovirus exposure and HLA in healthy donors. Study details: Early release data held around 82 million unique TCRs from HLA-typed donors. Overall study findings and caveats: In a later analysis, CMV-associated beta chains were mostly HLA-associated, it appeared.

Worth noting for this clone: The antigen is unknown.

The V segment lost 2 bases and the J segment 1 base; nucleotides outside the gene matches: 4. Germline V lookup: CDR1 SNHLY, CDR2 FYNNEI. The CDR3 length is 15 residues. PCR was performed using 60 Vbeta and 13 Jbeta primers. Repertoires were generated with immunoSEQ multiplex PCR, while TCRdb's copy carries only in-frame clones and drops some. The repertoire holds fewer than 250,000 clones, with about 81% as singletons. The sequenced sample was PBMCs. This sequence was found in a man in his forties in good health and CMV-seropositive. The J gene is TRBJ2-5, the V gene TRBV2; TRBD1 aligns across 7 bases. The CDR3 here is CASSETGVLQETQYF. DNA for the CDR3: TGTGCCAGCAGTGAAACAGGGGTCCTCCAAGAGACCCAGTACTTC.